This T cell receptor (beta chain) was captured by sequencing in a study of T-cell reconstitution after alpha-beta-depleted transplantation in children. General study results and limits: The origin of alpha-beta T cells about two months after transplant was reportedly several hundred expanded graft clones. Once a year had passed after transplant, T-cell counts and diversity came mostly from newly produced T cells.

As it was prepared, the TCRbeta library received unique molecular identifiers. TCRdb ran MiXCR on the PCR reads and lists one entry per CDR3 protein. Altogether fewer than 250,000 distinct CDR3 sequences are present, approximately 17% being singletons, with the ten largest covering approximately 40%. The V end lost 4 bases, the J end lost 3 bases, and 14 bases lay between the germline ends. Germline V CDR1 and CDR2: SGHRS, YFSETQ. This CDR3 has 14 residues. A remark on this clonotype: What it recognizes is unknown.

The sample in question was PBMCs, mostly from graft donor cells, obtained 360 days after TCRalphabeta/CD19-depleted stem cell transplant. This rearrangement joins TRBV5-1 to TRBJ2-7; TRBD1 might be the D (5 bases). This receptor was taken from a male patient under 10 years old who had a stem cell transplant for acute lymphoblastic leukemia, so the T cells may come from the graft donor. CDR3 region: CASSPVGADYEQYF. In nucleotides, the CDR3 is TGCGCCAGCAGCCCTGTTGGGGCAGACTACGAGCAGTACTTC.